This TCR beta chain derives from a study of monozygotic twins with inflammatory bowel disease (dated 2019 in TCRdb). Study-level background: In total, around 28 monozygotic twin pairs made up the full study: 19 Danish pairs, all IBD-discordant, plus nine German pairs, of which four were IBD-concordant and five were IBD-discordant. Each individual had, on average, about 151 000 unique TCRalpha sequences and 181 000 unique TCRbeta sequences available for analysis. Disease-associated traits were sought mainly through comparisons between IBD patients and their genetically identical healthy co-twins within discordant pairs. General conclusions and limits of the study: Compared with healthy twins, IBD patients shared fewer clonotypes with other individuals, and the difference was most pronounced in patients with signs of disease activity. No difference in repertoire similarity was observed between concordant and discordant twins, possibly owing to limited statistical power. Background noise and inter-individual variability may have been introduced into the repertoires by the differing immunosuppressive treatments among patients. Different T cell subtypes could not be distinguished in the analysis. IBD patients had lower TCRbeta repertoire diversity, measured by the inverse Simpson index, than their healthy co-twins. The results gave no support for a single strong signal or clonotype linked to IBD.

The library was prepared using 5' RACE. For each TCR library, 3,500 to 4,500 ng of total RNA was used. cDNA was synthesized with SMARTScribe reverse transcriptase in eight separate reactions per sample. Unique molecular identifiers containing a 6-nucleotide sample barcode were introduced through template switching during cDNA synthesis. TCRalpha and TCRbeta cDNA was amplified in two nested PCRs of about 17 and 10 cycles, and bead purification was carried out after each PCR. Before amplification, the cDNA was treated with uracil DNA-glycosylase and purified using the QIAquick PCR purification kit. The second PCR was the step at which Illumina TruSeq-compatible adapters and sample-specific barcodes were added. Library quality and concentration were checked on TapeStation and Qubit, and libraries were pooled at 5 ng each. Pooled libraries were sequenced on an Illumina HiSeq2500 single-index Rapid Run with 2 x 100 bp reads and custom sequencing primers. From the authors' description of their analysis: MiGEC version 1.2.6 was used for UMI-based consensus assembly to correct PCR and sequencing errors. MiXCR version 2.1.1 was used for V(D)J alignment, clonotype assembly and CDR3 extraction. Normalisation of gene usage, clonotype sharing and MAIT/NKT TCR abundance was achieved by analysing the top 1000, 10 000 and 20 000 clonotypes per sample. Diversity was computed as the inverse Simpson index with the vegan R package after downsampling to 27 000 UMIs. Paired Mann-Whitney U tests on discordant twin pairs were used, with Benjamini-Hochberg multiple-testing correction. After TCRdb reprocessed the reads, each CDR3 protein sequence was kept as one row, without DNA. In this record, the V and J calls reflect TCRdb's handling and not the investigators' own analysis. The sample's table covers 400,000 to 500,000 distinct CDR3 sequences. The ten largest account for around 2.4% of the sample.

On this clonotype: This receptor's antigen is unknown.

From each donor, a roughly 2.5 ml peripheral blood sample was collected into PAXgene tubes and stored at -80 degrees C. Total RNA was isolated from whole blood with the PAXgene blood miRNA kit on an automated QIAcube, without T cell sorting. Peripheral blood from monozygotic twin pairs concordant or discordant for inflammatory bowel disease was subjected to deep TCRalpha and TCRbeta repertoire profiling with unique molecular barcoding. Smoking habits were recorded for all twin pairs, with individuals classified as current, former or never smokers. From the cysteine up to the phenylalanine, the CDR3 has a length of 12 residues. No DNA appears here. CDR1 and CDR2, per the germline V gene, are SGHNT and YENEEA.

The chain is made from TRBV11-3 and TRBJ2-2. What was sequenced was blood. The TCR sequence derives from a human donor with ulcerative colitis or Crohn's disease, or a healthy co-twin of an affected twin (not recorded which). The CDR3 amino acid sequence is: CASRGWAGELFF.